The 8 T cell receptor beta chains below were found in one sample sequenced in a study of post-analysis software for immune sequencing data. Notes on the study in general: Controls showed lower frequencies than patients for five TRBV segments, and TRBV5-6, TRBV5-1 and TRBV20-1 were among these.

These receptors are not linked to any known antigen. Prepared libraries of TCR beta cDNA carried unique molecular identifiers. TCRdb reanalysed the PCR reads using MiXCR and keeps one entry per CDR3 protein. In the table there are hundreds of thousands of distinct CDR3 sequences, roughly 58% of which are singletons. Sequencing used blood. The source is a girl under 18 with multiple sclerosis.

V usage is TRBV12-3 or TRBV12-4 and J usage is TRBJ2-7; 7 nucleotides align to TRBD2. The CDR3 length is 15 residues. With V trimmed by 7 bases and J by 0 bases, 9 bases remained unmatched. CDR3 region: CASNQGLAASYEQYF. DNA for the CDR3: TGTGCCAGCAACCAGGGCCTAGCGGCCTCCTACGAGCAGTACTTC.

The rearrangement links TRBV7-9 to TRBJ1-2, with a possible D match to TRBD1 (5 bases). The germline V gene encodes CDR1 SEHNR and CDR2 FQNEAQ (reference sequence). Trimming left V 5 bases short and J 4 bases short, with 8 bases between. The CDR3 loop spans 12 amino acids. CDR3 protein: CASSKQGYGYTF. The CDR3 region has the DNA TGTGCCAGCAGCAAGCAGGGCTATGGCTACACCTTC.

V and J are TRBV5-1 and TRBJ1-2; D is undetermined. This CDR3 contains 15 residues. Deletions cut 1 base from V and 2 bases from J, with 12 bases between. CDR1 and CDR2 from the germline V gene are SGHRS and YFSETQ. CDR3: CASSLSGSGNYGYTF. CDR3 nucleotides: TGCGCCAGCAGCTTGTCGGGCAGCGGCAACTATGGCTACACCTTC. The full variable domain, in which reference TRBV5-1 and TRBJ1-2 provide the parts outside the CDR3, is KAGVTQTPRYLIKTRGQQVTLSCSPISGHRSVSWYQQTPGQGLQFLFEYFSETQRNKGNFPGRFSGRQFSNSRSEMNVSTLELGDSALYLCASSLSGSGNYGYTFGSGTRLTVV.

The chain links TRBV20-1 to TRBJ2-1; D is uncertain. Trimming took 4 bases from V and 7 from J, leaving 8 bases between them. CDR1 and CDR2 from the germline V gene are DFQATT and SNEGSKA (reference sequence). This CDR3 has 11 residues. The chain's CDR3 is CSATVRNEQFF. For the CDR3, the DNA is TGCAGTGCTACCGTTAGGAATGAGCAGTTCTTC.

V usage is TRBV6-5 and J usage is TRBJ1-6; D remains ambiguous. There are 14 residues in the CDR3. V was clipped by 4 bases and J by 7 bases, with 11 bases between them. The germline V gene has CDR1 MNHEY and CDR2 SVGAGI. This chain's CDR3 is CASSFGWVNSPLHF. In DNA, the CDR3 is TGTGCCAGCAGTTTCGGGTGGGTGAATTCACCCCTCCACTTT.

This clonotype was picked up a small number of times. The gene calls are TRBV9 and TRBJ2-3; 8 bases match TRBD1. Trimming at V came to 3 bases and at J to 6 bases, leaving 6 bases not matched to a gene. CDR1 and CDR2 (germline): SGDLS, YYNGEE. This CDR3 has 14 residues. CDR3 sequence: CASSGSTGVDTQYF. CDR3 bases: TGTGCCAGCAGCGGATCGACAGGGGTTGATACGCAGTATTTT.

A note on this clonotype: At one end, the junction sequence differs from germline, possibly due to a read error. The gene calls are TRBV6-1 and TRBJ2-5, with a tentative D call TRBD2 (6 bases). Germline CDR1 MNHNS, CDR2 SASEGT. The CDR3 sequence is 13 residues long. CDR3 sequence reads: CASVQRREETQDF. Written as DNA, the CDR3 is TGTGCCAGCGTACAGCGGAGGGAAGAGACCCAGGACTTC.

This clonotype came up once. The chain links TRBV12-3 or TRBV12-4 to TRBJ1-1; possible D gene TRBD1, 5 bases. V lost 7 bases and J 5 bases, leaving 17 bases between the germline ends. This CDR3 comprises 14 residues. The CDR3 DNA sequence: TGTGCCAGCACCTCTGTCGGGGGTGGGACTGAAGCTTTCTTT. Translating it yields CASTSVGGGTEAFF.